This paragraph covers one T cell receptor beta chain sequence. Germline V gives CDR1 SGHTA, CDR2 FQGTGA. CDR3 length equals 13 residues. V lost 2 bases to trimming and J lost 3 bases, with 5 bases between them. Assay used: immunoSEQ multiplex PCR; TCRdb lists only in-frame clones, some missing. The table shows fewer than 80,000 clones, with over 75% occurring only once. The data originate from a study of OX40 agonist ivuxolimab in advanced cancers. Sequencing used CD4+ or CD8+ T cells sorted from blood, obtained in a trial of the OX40 agonist ivuxolimab. The clonotype originates from an adult with an advanced solid tumor such as melanoma, head and neck, liver or kidney cancer. This rearrangement joins TRBV7-3 to TRBJ2-1; D gene unclear. The CDR3 loop reads CASSLADYNEQFF. The CDR3 DNA reads as TGTGCCAGCAGCTTAGCCGACTACAATGAGCAGTTCTTC.